This record concerns one T cell receptor (beta chain) sequence. Its antigen has not been determined. There are no base qualities to consult, and no much larger clone falls within one base. The data belong to a study of a mutant IDH1 vaccine in newly diagnosed glioma (dated by TCRdb to about 2021). About the full investigation: Across visits V03 through V10, patients got a total of eight vaccinations, given in weeks 1, 3, 5, 7, 11, 15, 19 and 23. Vaccination was initiated 4-6 weeks after radiotherapy alone, or concurrently with temozolomide cycles in the chemotherapy-containing groups. Of the 25 to 35 patients who were treated, around 62% were male and roughly 38% were female, and the mean age was around 40 years. Before enrollment, patients had received standard therapy of radiotherapy alone, temozolomide alone, or radiochemotherapy with temozolomide; most received the combination. Peripheral blood was drawn at six visits: V03 (baseline), V05, V07, V10, V12 and V13. Longitudinal TCRB deep sequencing was done for 20 to 25 treated patients, wherever samples were available for exploratory analyses. Findings and caveats that apply to the study as a whole: Across multiple MHC alleles, vaccine-induced immune responses were seen in 90% to 95% of patients. No apparent relationship was observed between pseudoprogression and alterations in the top peripheral T cell clonotypes detected by TCRB sequencing. According to the authors, sample limitations meant that analyses of patient blood samples could not be reproduced. PBMC samples for TCRB deep sequencing were selected based on availability.

The library was made by the immunoSEQ multiplex PCR assay. Rearranged TCR beta chain sequences were amplified using the hsTCRB Kit according to the manufacturer's protocol. TCRB libraries were sequenced on an Illumina MiSeq. Per the original workflow: The proprietary platform of the kit vendor was used for demultiplexing, trimming and gene mapping. This is the immuneACCESS table as TCRdb keeps it, with only in-frame sequences that have V and J called. A part of the clones is gone; compared with another copy, unresolved V genes explain less than half, and the rest is unexplained. V and J calls plus clone size are reproduced from that table; the DNA served to infer D and trimming. For this sample the table gives about 25,000 clones, of which 77% were detected only once. The biggest ten clones account for about 9.4% of the sample. Counted from cysteine to phenylalanine, this CDR3 has 17 amino acids. Only the CDR3 region is kept as DNA, spanning 51 bases read in frame from base 1. CDR1 and CDR2, per the germline V gene, are MGHRA and YSYEKL. After removal of 5 bases from V and 2 bases from J, the junction retains 9 bases not matched to a gene.

Reading the label with the study, this specimen's time point is: week 5, during vaccination. Each vaccine dose was 300 ug of a 20-mer mutant IDH1 peptide in Montanide, given subcutaneously with topical imiquimod. Newly diagnosed WHO grade 3 or 4 IDH1-mutant astrocytomas showing loss of nuclear ATRX were present in the donors. The samples were drawn from NOA16, a multicentre, single-arm, open-label phase I trial in Germany that tested a mutant IDH1 peptide vaccine in humans for the first time. Genomic DNA for TCRB sequencing was extracted from EDTA blood using the DNeasy Blood and Tissue Kit. This chain joins TRBV4-1 to TRBJ2-1; 10 central nucleotides agree with TRBD2. The sample consisted of PBMCs, taken from a glioma patient whose treatment included an IDH1 peptide vaccine. This TCR came from a middle-aged man with glioma. The nucleotides read TGCGCCAGCAGCACCCGTCAACTAGCGGGGACCTACAATGAGCAGTTCTTC. Translation gives CASSTRQLAGTYNEQFF.